The 14 T cell receptor beta chains below come from one sample, sequenced in a study of blood T cells in healthy people across ages. PCR was performed a second time for roughly 7 to 12 cycles using a sample-barcoded 5' primer and a J-beta primer mix. MiXCR, run by TCRdb on the 5' RACE reads, gives a single entry per CDR3 protein. Of about 1.1 million distinct CDR3 sequences listed, around two fifths are singletons. The specimen was blood. These TCRs come from a man younger than 35 in good health.

The chain joins TRBV7-9 to TRBJ1-4, with no clear D. Germline V CDR1 and CDR2: SEHNR, FQNEAQ (reference sequence). The germline V and J ends were trimmed by 3 bases and 3 bases, with 5 bases remaining between them. There are 13 residues in the CDR3. CDR3 bases: TGTGCCAGCAGCTTCAACGCTAATGAAAAACTGTTTTTT. The encoded protein is CASSFNANEKLFF. The whole variable domain, filled in from reference TRBV7-9 and TRBJ1-4, reads DTGVSQNPRHKITKRGQNVTFRCDPISEHNRLYWYRQTLGQGPEFLTYFQNEAQLEKSRLLSDRFSAERPKGSFSTLEIQRTEQGDSAMYLCASSFNANEKLFFGSGTQLSVL.

In its sample, this clonotype was seen a few times. This chain links TRBV7-2 with TRBJ1-2; D is unresolved. Germline V gives CDR1 SGHTA, CDR2 FQGNSA. The ends were cut back, 4 bases at V and 1 base at J, with 7 bases in the middle. The CDR3 runs to 13 residues. This chain's CDR3 is CASSSQNNYGYTF. CDR3 nucleotide sequence: TGTGCCAGCAGCTCCCAGAATAACTATGGCTACACCTTC. The entire variable domain, with the rest obtained from reference TRBV7-2 and TRBJ1-2, is as follows: GAGVSQSPSNKVTEKGKDVELRCDPISGHTALYWYRQSLGQGLEFLIYFQGNSAPDKSGLPSDRFSAERTGGSVSTLTIQRTQQEDSAVYLCASSSQNNYGYTFGSGTRLTVV.

The CDR3, as DNA: TGTGCCAGCAGTTCCCCCCGACAGGGAACTCGCGAGCAGTACTTC. It encodes CASSSPRQGTREQYF. J is TRBJ2-7 and V is TRBV12-3 or TRBV12-4, with 7 bases that match TRBD1. The CDR3 covers 15 residues. V trimming: 4 bases; J trimming: 6 bases; junction bases outside the gene matches: 12.

The chain has TRBV27 and TRBJ2-3; D is unclear. There are 17 residues in the CDR3. The ends were cut back, 1 base at V and 2 bases at J, with 16 bases in the middle. Germline values: CDR1 MNHEY, CDR2 SMNVEV (reference sequence). CDR3 protein: CASSLFTPPFATDTQYF. CDR3 bases: TGTGCCAGCAGTTTATTTACTCCGCCCTTCGCCACAGATACGCAGTATTTT.

The rearrangement links TRBV24-1 to TRBJ2-5; TRBD1 matches 9 bases. CDR1 KGHDR and CDR2 SFDVKD come from the germline V gene. CDR3 length: 14 amino acids. V gave up 5 bases and J gave up 11 bases; unmatched junction bases: 11. CDR3 sequence: CATSGTRDRDEQYF. The CDR3 region has the DNA TGTGCCACCAGTGGTACCCGGGACAGGGATGAGCAGTACTTC.

The genes are TRBV6-1 and TRBJ1-1, with D hard to call. The CDR3 has 16 residues. V was cut by 3 bases and J by 4 bases, with 18 bases left in between. Germline-derived CDR1 and CDR2 are MNHNS and SASEGT. CDR3 loop: CASSEWVSLSGTEAFF. As DNA, the CDR3 is TGTGCCAGCAGTGAGTGGGTAAGCCTTAGTGGCACTGAAGCTTTCTTT.

The chain couples TRBV7-2 to TRBJ1-5; no definite D call. This CDR3 is 13 amino acids long. Looked up from germline, CDR1 is SGHTA and CDR2 is FQGNSA. The V end lost 5 bases, the J end lost 8 bases, and 13 bases lay between the germline ends. CDR3 sequence (DNA): TGTGCCAGCAGCGTCCCGGGATCTGAGCCCCAGCATTTT. Its translation: CASSVPGSEPQHF.

Notes on this clonotype: A read error may account for a junction end that differs from germline. The rearrangement joins TRBV7-2 to TRBJ2-1, with 9 bases identical to TRBD2. From germline, CDR1 is SGHTA and CDR2 FQGNSA. There are 16 residues in the CDR3. CDR3 loop: CAGSHQGSGGYNEQFF. CDR3 DNA: TGTGCCGGCAGCCACCAGGGTAGCGGGGGTTACAATGAGCAGTTCTTC.

This clonotype was seen a handful of times. The chain has TRBV2 and TRBJ1-2; D not resolved. The CDR3 loop spans 12 amino acids. The ends were cut back, 6 bases at V and 6 bases at J, with 11 bases in the middle. CDR1 and CDR2 (germline): SNHLY, FYNNEI. The CDR3 region has the DNA TGTGCCAGCAGCGCGCAGGCGGATGGCTACACCTTC. Protein: CASSAQADGYTF.

The CDR3 loop is CASTQIRTQNTEAFF. The DNA for the CDR3 is TGTGCCAGCACCCAAATCAGGACTCAGAACACTGAAGCTTTCTTT. The chain recombines TRBV7-9 with TRBJ1-1; no firm D call. CDR3 length equals 15 residues. Trimming cost V 7 bases and J 1 base, with 16 bases left between them. The germline V gene has CDR1 SEHNR and CDR2 FQNEAQ (reference sequence).

The rearrangement joins TRBV13 to TRBJ1-1, with D possibly matching TRBD1 (6 bases). Germline values: CDR1 PRHDT, CDR2 FYEKMQ (reference sequence). Trimming removed 0 bases from V and 4 bases from J, with 15 bases in between. The CDR3 totals 16 residues. In DNA form, the CDR3 reads TGTGCCAGCAGCTTAGGCCTAAGGGGGGCACTCACTGAAGCTTTCTTT. It yields the protein CASSLGLRGALTEAFF. The full variable domain, its missing parts supplied by reference TRBV13 and TRBJ1-1, is AAGVIQSPRHLIKEKRETATLKCYPIPRHDTVYWYQQGPGQDPQFLISFYEKMQSDKGSIPDRFSAQQFSDYHSELNMSSLELGDSALYFCASSLGLRGALTEAFFGQGTRLTVV.

V usage is TRBV19 and J usage is TRBJ2-3, with a tentative D call TRBD2 (6 bases). The V end was cut by 3 bases, the J end by 2 bases, with 21 bases between. The length of the CDR3 is 18 residues. Germline CDR1 reads LNHDA; CDR2 reads SQIVND (reference sequence). The CDR3 loop is CASSIQGTLDPHTDTQYF. In nucleotides, the CDR3 is TGTGCCAGTAGTATCCAAGGGACTCTTGACCCCCACACAGATACGCAGTATTTT.

Comments on this clonotype: Germline is not matched at one junction end, which may reflect a read error. This rearrangement joins TRBV27 to TRBJ1-1, with D unclear. Germline values: CDR1 MNHEY, CDR2 SMNVEV (reference sequence). This CDR3 is 15 amino acids long. The CDR3 reads CAGSLYKEPGTEAFF. The DNA for the CDR3 is TGTGCCGGCAGTTTATATAAGGAACCGGGCACTGAAGCTTTCTTT.

This clonotype was counted a single time. The genes are TRBV21-1 and TRBJ2-1; the tabulated D call, TRBD2, remains unverified against the DNA. TRBV21-1 counts as a pseudogene. The CDR3 totals 16 residues. CDR3 sequence: CASSRNRGTGGPEQFF. The DNA for the CDR3 is TGTGCCAGCAGCAGAAACCGTGGGACTGGAGGTCCTGAGCAGTTCTTC.